Listed here are 6 T cell receptor beta chains from one sample, sequenced in a study of T cell repertoires in cytomegalovirus infection. Each CDR3 protein gets one entry after TCRdb re-called the reads with MiXCR. This sample yields almost 550,000 distinct CDR3 sequences, of which 16% are seen a single time; 20% to 30% belongs to the top ten. The sample comprised CD8+ T cells from PBMCs. These receptors all stem from a human donor in good health (CMV status not recorded). Some clones in this sample may be carry-over from other donors' samples.

At least ten counts were recorded for this clonotype. The rearrangement joins TRBV7-3 to TRBJ2-1; the match to TRBD2 covers 7 bases. J was trimmed by 9 bases and V by 0 bases; bases with no gene match: 5. Germline CDR1 SGHTA, CDR2 FQGTGA. This CDR3 has 14 amino acids. Written as DNA, the CDR3 is TGTGCCAGCAGCTTAACGGGAGGGCCGAGTGAGCAGTTCTTC. Its protein is CASSLTGGPSEQFF.

This clonotype was recorded many times. The rearrangement links TRBV11-2 to TRBJ2-7; TRBD1 matches at 8 bases. V shed 2 bases, J shed 7 bases, and the junction held 4 bases outside the gene matches. Germline values: CDR1 SGHAT, CDR2 FQNNGV. CDR3 length: 13 residues. In DNA, the CDR3 is TGTGCCAGCAGCTTACCAGGGGGCTGGGAGCAGTACTTC. As protein: CASSLPGGWEQYF.

This clonotype was seen only a few times. The chain is built from TRBV28 and TRBJ1-1, with D possibly TRBD1 on 6 matching bases. V was pared by 6 bases and J by 5 bases, with 19 bases between. CDR3 length equals 15 residues. Germline CDR1 MDHEN, CDR2 SYDVKM. The CDR3 here is CASRLPRGQGTEAFF. In DNA form, the CDR3 reads TGTGCCAGCAGATTACCCCGGGGGCAGGGAACTGAAGCTTTCTTT.

J is TRBJ1-3 and V is TRBV27; 10 nucleotides line up with TRBD1. CDR1 is MNHEY, CDR2 SMNVEV, per germline (reference sequence). The CDR3 length is 15 residues. V shed 6 bases, J shed 3 bases, and the junction held 5 bases outside the gene matches. DNA of the CDR3: TGTGCCAGCAGACGGACAGGGGGGAATGGAAACACCATATATTTT. Translating gives CASRRTGGNGNTIYF.

The chain links TRBV7-6 to TRBJ2-7, with D unresolved. Germline V lookup: CDR1 SGHVS, CDR2 FNYEAQ. V was shortened by 5 bases and J by 2 bases, with 7 bases between the two germline ends. This CDR3 is built from 12 residues. In DNA form, the CDR3 reads TGTGCCAGCAGCGTAACAGCCTACGAGCAGTACTTC. This gives the protein CASSVTAYEQYF.

The rearrangement uses TRBV20-1 and TRBJ2-7; D is unresolved. The V and J ends lost 3 bases and 6 bases respectively, with 21 bases between them. CDR3 length equals 15 residues. Germline V lookup: CDR1 DFQATT, CDR2 SNEGSKA (reference sequence). The CDR3 DNA reads TGCAGTGCTAGCCGAACAGCTACACGTCCGAGCGAGCAGTACTTC. As protein: CSASRTATRPSEQYF.